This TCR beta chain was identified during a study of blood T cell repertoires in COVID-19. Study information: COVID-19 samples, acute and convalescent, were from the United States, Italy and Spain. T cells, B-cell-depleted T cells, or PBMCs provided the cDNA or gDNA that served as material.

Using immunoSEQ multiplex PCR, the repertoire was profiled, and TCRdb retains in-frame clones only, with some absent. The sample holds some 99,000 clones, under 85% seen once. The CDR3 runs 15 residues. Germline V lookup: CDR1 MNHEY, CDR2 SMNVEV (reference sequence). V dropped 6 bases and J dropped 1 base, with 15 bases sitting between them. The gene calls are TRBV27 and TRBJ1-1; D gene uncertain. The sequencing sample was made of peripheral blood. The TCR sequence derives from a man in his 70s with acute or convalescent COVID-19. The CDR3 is CASSLGREWNTEAFF. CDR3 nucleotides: TGTGCCAGCAGCTTGGGGAGGGAGTGGAACACTGAAGCTTTCTTT.